The sequence of this T cell receptor (beta chain) was determined in a study of graft-versus-host responses after intestinal transplantation. Overall study: All of the recipients had induction that used anti-thymocyte globulin, then tacrolimus and steroids for approximately 3 years. General study points: The marrow of recipients harbored GvH clones, and ileum or blood showed some of them first.

Repertoires were generated with immunoSEQ multiplex PCR, while TCRdb's copy carries only in-frame clones and drops some. The sample records 75,000 to 100,000 clones, about 93% being singletons. This CDR3 region has 16 residues. Germline V gene sequence: CDR1 SGHTA, CDR2 FQGTGA. The V end was cut by 1 base, the J end by 4 bases, with 13 bases between. With respect to this clone: The antigen is undetermined.

This chain uses TRBV7-3 with TRBJ2-2; D unresolved. This TCR was recovered from a human patient who received an intestinal transplant, so some T cells may come from the graft donor. Sample: PBMCs, taken 450 to 480 days after intestinal transplant. Here the CDR3 reads CASSLNPGSGTGELFF. In nucleotides, the CDR3 is TGTGCCAGCAGCTTAAACCCAGGCTCAGGCACCGGGGAGCTGTTTTTT.